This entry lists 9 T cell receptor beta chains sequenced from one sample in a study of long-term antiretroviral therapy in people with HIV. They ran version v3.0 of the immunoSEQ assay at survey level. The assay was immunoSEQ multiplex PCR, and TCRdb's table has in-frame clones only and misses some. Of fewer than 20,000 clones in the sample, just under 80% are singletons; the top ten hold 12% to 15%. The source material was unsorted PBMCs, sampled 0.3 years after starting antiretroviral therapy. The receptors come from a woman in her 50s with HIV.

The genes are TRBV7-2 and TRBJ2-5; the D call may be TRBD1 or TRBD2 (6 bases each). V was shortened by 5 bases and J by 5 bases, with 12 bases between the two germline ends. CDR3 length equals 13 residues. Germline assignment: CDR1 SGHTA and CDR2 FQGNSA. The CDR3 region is CASSGGLRETQYF. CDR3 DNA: TGTGCCAGCAGCGGGGGGCTGCGGGAGACCCAGTACTTC. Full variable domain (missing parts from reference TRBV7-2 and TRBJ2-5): GAGVSQSPSNKVTEKGKDVELRCDPISGHTALYWYRQSLGQGLEFLIYFQGNSAPDKSGLPSDRFSAERTGGSVSTLTIQRTQQEDSAVYLCASSGGLRETQYFGPGTRLLVL.

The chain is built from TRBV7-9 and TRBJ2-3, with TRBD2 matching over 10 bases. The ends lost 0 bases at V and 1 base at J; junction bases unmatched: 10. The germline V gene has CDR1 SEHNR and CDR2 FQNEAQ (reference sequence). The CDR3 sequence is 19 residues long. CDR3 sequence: CASSLAGAGGPWGTDTQYF. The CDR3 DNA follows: TGTGCCAGCAGCTTAGCAGGAGCGGGGGGGCCTTGGGGCACAGATACGCAGTATTTT.

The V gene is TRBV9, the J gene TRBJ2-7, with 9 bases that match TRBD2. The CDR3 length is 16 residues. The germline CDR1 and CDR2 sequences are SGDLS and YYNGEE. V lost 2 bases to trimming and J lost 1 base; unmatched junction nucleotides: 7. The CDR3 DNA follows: TGTGCCAGCAGCGTGGGCTTAGCGGGGGAATCCTACGAGCAGTACTTC. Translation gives CASSVGLAGESYEQYF. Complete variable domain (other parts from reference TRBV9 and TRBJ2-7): DSGVTQTPKHLITATGQRVTLRCSPRSGDLSVYWYQQSLDQGLQFLIQYYNGEERAKGNILERFSAQQFPDLHSELNLSSLELGDSALYFCASSVGLAGESYEQYFGPGTRLTVT.

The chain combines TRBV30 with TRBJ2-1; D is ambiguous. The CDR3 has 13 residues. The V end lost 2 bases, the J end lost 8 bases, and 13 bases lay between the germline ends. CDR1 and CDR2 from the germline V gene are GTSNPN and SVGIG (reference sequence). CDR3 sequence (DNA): TGTGCCTGGAGTCACACCCAGGCCGATGAGCAGTTCTTC. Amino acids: CAWSHTQADEQFF. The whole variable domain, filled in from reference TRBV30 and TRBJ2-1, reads SQTIHQWPATLVQPVGSPLSLECTVEGTSNPNLYWYRQAAGRGLQLLFYSVGIGQISSEVPQNLSASRPQDRQFILSSKKLLLSDSGFYLCAWSHTQADEQFFGPGTRLTVL.

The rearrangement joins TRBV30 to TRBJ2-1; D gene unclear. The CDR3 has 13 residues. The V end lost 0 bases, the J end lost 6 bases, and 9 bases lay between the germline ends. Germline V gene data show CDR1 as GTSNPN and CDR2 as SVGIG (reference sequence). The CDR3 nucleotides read TGTGCCTGGAGTGTAACAAGTACCAATGAGCAGTTCTTC. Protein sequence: CAWSVTSTNEQFF. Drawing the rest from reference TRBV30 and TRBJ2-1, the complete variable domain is SQTIHQWPATLVQPVGSPLSLECTVEGTSNPNLYWYRQAAGRGLQLLFYSVGIGQISSEVPQNLSASRPQDRQFILSSKKLLLSDSGFYLCAWSVTSTNEQFFGPGTRLTVL.

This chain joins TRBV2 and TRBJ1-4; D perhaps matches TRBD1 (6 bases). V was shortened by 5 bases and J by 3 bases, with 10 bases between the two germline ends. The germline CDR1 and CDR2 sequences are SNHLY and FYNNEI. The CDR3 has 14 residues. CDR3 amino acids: CASSNRVANEKLFF. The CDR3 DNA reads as TGTGCCAGCAGTAACAGGGTAGCTAATGAAAAACTGTTTTTT.

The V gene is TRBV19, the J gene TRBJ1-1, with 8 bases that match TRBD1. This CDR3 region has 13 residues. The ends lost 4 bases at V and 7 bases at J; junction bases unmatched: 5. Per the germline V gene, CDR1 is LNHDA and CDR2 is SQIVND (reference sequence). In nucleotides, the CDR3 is TGTGCCAGTAGTACTTATGACAGGGGTGAAGCTTTCTTT. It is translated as CASSTYDRGEAFF.

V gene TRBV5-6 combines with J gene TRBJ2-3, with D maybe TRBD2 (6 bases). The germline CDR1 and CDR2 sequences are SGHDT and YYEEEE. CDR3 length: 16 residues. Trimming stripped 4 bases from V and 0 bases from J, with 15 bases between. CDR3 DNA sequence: TGTGCCAGCAGCGGCCCGACTAGTCGTAGCACAGATACGCAGTATTTT. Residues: CASSGPTSRSTDTQYF.

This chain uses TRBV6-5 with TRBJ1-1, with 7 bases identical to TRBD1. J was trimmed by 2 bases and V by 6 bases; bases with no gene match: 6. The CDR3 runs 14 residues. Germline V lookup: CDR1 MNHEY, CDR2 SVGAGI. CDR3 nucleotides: TGTGCCAGCAGATACAGGGGATCCAACACTGAAGCTTTCTTT. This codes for CASRYRGSNTEAFF.